A single sample is the source of the 26 T cell receptor beta chains below, sequenced in a study of cytomegalovirus exposure and HLA in healthy donors (dated 2017 in TCRdb). To prepare the library, the immunoSEQ multiplex PCR assay was applied. The multiplex PCR relied on a mix of 60 forward primers for TCR Vbeta segments and 13 reverse primers for TCR Jbeta segments. TCRdb mirrors the immuneACCESS table, restricted to in-frame sequences. Some clones are absent from its copies; in checked studies, under half trace to an unresolved V gene, and the reason for the others is unknown. The sample data list some 150,000 clones, and approximately 70% of these were observed just once. The ten largest clonotypes hold approximately 2.3% of the sample. The source material was PBMCs. The receptor set was obtained from a woman aged 55-70 years in good health and CMV-seropositive.

V is TRBV19 and J is TRBJ2-7; TRBD2 is a possible D gene (6 bases). The CDR3 spans 15 residues. The V gene's germline CDR1 is LNHDA and CDR2 SQIVND (reference sequence). Trimming left V 2 bases short and J 3 bases short, with 14 bases between. The CDR3 DNA is TGTGCCAGTAGTATAAAAAGCGGGTTTAACTACGAGCAGTACTTC. It translates to CASSIKSGFNYEQYF. The full variable domain, its missing parts supplied by reference TRBV19 and TRBJ2-7, is DGGITQSPKYLFRKEGQNVTLSCEQNLNHDAMYWYRQDPGQGLRLIYYSQIVNDFQKGDIAEGYSVSREKKESFPLTVTSAQKNPTAFYLCASSIKSGFNYEQYFGPGTRLTVT.

V gene TRBV7-8 combines with J gene TRBJ1-5, with 11 positions matching TRBD1. V lost 5 bases and J lost 7; bases outside the gene matches: 4. There are 14 residues in the CDR3. Germline V gene sequence: CDR1 SGHVS, CDR2 FQNEAQ. This chain's CDR3 is CASSLGDRGQPQHF. In nucleotides, the CDR3 is TGTGCCAGCAGCCTCGGGGACAGGGGGCAGCCCCAGCATTTT.

The chain couples TRBV30 to TRBJ1-2; a possible D gene is TRBD1 (6 bases). The CDR3 is 14 residues long. Germline-derived CDR1 and CDR2 are GTSNPN and SVGIG (reference sequence). Trimming took off 5 bases at V and 5 bases at J, with 18 bases between the two ends. The CDR3 sequence is CAWDLRRGAYGYTF. The DNA of the CDR3 is TGTGCCTGGGACCTACGCAGGGGAGCTTATGGCTACACCTTC.

The J gene is TRBJ1-5, the V gene TRBV23-1, with D possibly being TRBD1 (5 bases). TRBV23-1 is identified as an open reading frame with a role that is uncertain. The CDR3 covers 16 residues. The ends were cut back, 3 bases at V and 6 bases at J, with 18 bases in the middle. The CDR3 DNA sequence: TGCGCCAGCAGTCACCGTAGGAGGGGCGAGGGTCAGCCCCAGCATTTT. It is translated as CASSHRRRGEGQPQHF.

The chain links TRBV2 to TRBJ1-6, with TRBD1 matching over 9 bases. Germline values: CDR1 SNHLY, CDR2 FYNNEI. CDR3 length: 15 amino acids. V was clipped by 5 bases and J by 10 bases; unmatched bases: 9. In nucleotides, the CDR3 is TGTGCCAGCAGTCGGGGACAGGGATCGCGGTCACCCCTCCACTTT. Translated: CASSRGQGSRSPLHF.

The rearrangement links TRBV19 to TRBJ1-1, with 7 bases aligning to TRBD1. The CDR3 runs to 13 residues. Germline V gene lookup returns CDR1 LNHDA and CDR2 SQIVND (reference sequence). V gave up 6 bases and J gave up 1 base; unmatched junction bases: 2. DNA of the CDR3: TGTGCCAGTAGCGGACAGGCGAACACTGAAGCTTTCTTT. It is translated as CASSGQANTEAFF.

This chain joins TRBV25-1 and TRBJ1-1, with D tentatively TRBD1 (5 bases). Trimming left V 5 bases short and J 5 bases short, with 15 bases between. Germline lookup yields CDR1 MGHDK and CDR2 SYGVNS. The CDR3 sequence is 14 residues long. The CDR3 loop reads CASSPAGGRTEAFF. CDR3 DNA: TGTGCCAGCAGTCCGGCGGGGGGGAGAACTGAAGCTTTCTTT.

This rearrangement joins TRBV5-1 to TRBJ2-1, with 9 nucleotides matching TRBD1. Germline lookup yields CDR1 SGHRS and CDR2 YFSETQ. The V segment lost 2 bases and the J segment 6 bases; nucleotides outside the gene matches: 3. This CDR3 has 14 amino acids. CDR3 nucleotide sequence: TGCGCCAGCAGCTTCGGGACAGGGCCCAATGAGCAGTTCTTC. Its translation: CASSFGTGPNEQFF.

The chain links TRBV5-1 to TRBJ1-1, with a tentative D call TRBD1 (5 bases). This CDR3 region has 15 residues. Germline V gene lookup returns CDR1 SGHRS and CDR2 YFSETQ. The V gene lost 0 bases and the J gene lost 1 base, with 10 bases spanning the gap. The CDR3 loop reads CASSLEEGWNTEAFF. CDR3 coding DNA: TGCGCCAGCAGCTTGGAGGAGGGGTGGAACACTGAAGCTTTCTTT.

This clone appeared a few times. The chain is built from TRBV6-6 and TRBJ1-1; 9 positions match TRBD1. The CDR3 is 14 residues long. The germline V gene encodes CDR1 MNHNY and CDR2 SVGAGI (reference sequence). V was clipped by 2 bases and J by 7 bases; unmatched bases: 5. Here the CDR3 DNA reads TGTGCCAGCAGTTACCGGGACAGGGCTGGTGAAGCTTTCTTT. Encoded protein: CASSYRDRAGEAFF.

There are a few counts of this clone. The rearrangement joins TRBV6-5 to TRBJ1-5; 9 nucleotides align to TRBD1. This CDR3 is built from 15 residues. V shed 6 bases, J shed 3 bases, and the junction held 6 bases outside the gene matches. Germline V gives CDR1 MNHEY, CDR2 SVGAGI. CDR3 DNA: TGTGCCAGCAGCTCCGGACAGGGGAACAATCAGCCCCAGCATTTT. It is translated as CASSSGQGNNQPQHF.

This chain's CDR3 is CASSIYSTGNEKLFF. CDR3 coding DNA: TGTGCCAGTAGTATATACTCTACAGGGAATGAAAAACTGTTTTTT. The genes are TRBV19 and TRBJ1-4, with D maybe TRBD1 (6 bases). Trimming removed 2 bases from V and 5 bases from J, with 12 bases in between. The CDR3 is made up of 15 amino acids. Per germline, CDR1 LNHDA and CDR2 SQIVND (reference sequence).

The CDR3 spells CASRRQYNQPQHF. The CDR3, as DNA: TGTGCCAGCAGGCGACAGTACAATCAGCCCCAGCATTTT. The rearrangement links TRBV28 to TRBJ1-5; D perhaps matches TRBD1 (5 bases). The CDR3 has 13 residues. Trimming left V 6 bases short and J 3 bases short, with 9 bases between. Germline V gene data show CDR1 as MDHEN and CDR2 as SYDVKM.

The genes are TRBV5-1 and TRBJ2-3, with D perhaps TRBD1 (7 bases). CDR3 length: 16 residues. Trimming removed 0 bases at V and 1 base at J, with 12 bases between. The germline CDR1 and CDR2 sequences are SGHRS and YFSETQ. The CDR3 region is CASSLARDSGTDTQYF. In DNA, the CDR3 is TGCGCCAGCAGCTTGGCGCGGGACAGTGGCACAGATACGCAGTATTTT.

The chain combines TRBV11-2 with TRBJ1-1, with 8 nucleotides matching TRBD1. The V gene end was trimmed by 6 bases and the J gene end by 0 bases; junction bases not matched to a gene: 9. Germline V lookup: CDR1 SGHAT, CDR2 FQNNGV. This CDR3 is built from 16 residues. Here the CDR3 DNA reads TGTGCCAGCAGGGCGGGACAGGAGATCATGAACACTGAAGCTTTCTTT. Protein product: CASRAGQEIMNTEAFF.

This rearrangement joins TRBV5-1 to TRBJ2-5, with D possibly matching TRBD2 (6 bases). V shed 5 bases and J shed 5 bases, with 10 bases lying between them. The CDR3 is 12 amino acids. Germline CDR1 is SGHRS and CDR2 is YFSETQ. DNA of the CDR3: TGCGCCAGCAGAGTAGCGGCGGAGACCCAGTACTTC. It codes for CASRVAAETQYF.

V and J are TRBV29-1 and TRBJ1-2; a possible D gene is TRBD1 (5 bases). Trimming took 4 bases from V and 7 from J, leaving 16 bases between them. Germline assignment: CDR1 SQVTM and CDR2 ANQGSEA. This CDR3 has 13 amino acids. The CDR3 DNA reads as TGCAGCGTTGTTGGGCCAGGGCCTCTTGGCTACACCTTC. Protein: CSVVGPGPLGYTF. Together with reference TRBV29-1 and TRBJ1-2, the CDR3 gives the full variable domain: SAVISQKPSRDICQRGTSLTIQCQVDSQVTMMFWYRQQPGQSLTLIATANQGSEATYESGFVIDKFPISRPNLTFSTLTVSNMSPEDSSIYLCSVVGPGPLGYTFGSGTRLTVV.

The chain carries TRBV6-5 and TRBJ1-1, with D possibly TRBD1 on 6 matching bases. The CDR3 loop spans 15 amino acids. Trimming took off 0 bases at V and 1 base at J, with 9 bases between the two ends. Germline CDR1 reads MNHEY; CDR2 reads SVGAGI. The CDR3 DNA is TGTGCCAGCAGTTACTCTGGACAGAGGAACACTGAAGCTTTCTTT. Amino acid sequence: CASSYSGQRNTEAFF.

The chain is built from TRBV6-5 and TRBJ1-6; TRBD1 agrees at 10 bases. This CDR3 has 14 amino acids. V lost 6 bases to trimming and J lost 10 bases; unmatched junction nucleotides: 6. Germline V gives CDR1 MNHEY, CDR2 SVGAGI. The CDR3 sequence: CASSRRDRGSPLHF. The CDR3 DNA reads as TGTGCCAGCAGCCGACGGGACAGGGGATCACCCCTCCACTTT.

V and J are TRBV2 and TRBJ1-5, with D perhaps TRBD1 (5 bases). V dropped 6 bases and J dropped 3 bases, with 12 bases sitting between them. The CDR3 consists of 14 residues. Germline V gene lookup returns CDR1 SNHLY and CDR2 FYNNEI. CDR3 residues: CASRGGTDNQPQHF. The CDR3 nucleotides are TGTGCCAGCAGGGGCGGGACGGACAATCAGCCCCAGCATTTT. The whole variable domain, remainder taken from reference TRBV2 and TRBJ1-5, is EPEVTQTPSHQVTQMGQEVILRCVPISNHLYFYWYRQILGQKVEFLVSFYNNEISEKSEIFDDQFSVERPDGSNFTLKIRSTKLEDSAMYFCASRGGTDNQPQHFGDGTRLSIL.

This clone appeared a few times. This chain connects TRBV18 to TRBJ1-1; 7 bases agree with TRBD1. The CDR3 sequence is 15 residues long. After removal of 0 bases from V and 4 bases from J, the junction contained 5 bases not matched to a gene. Germline V gene data show CDR1 as KGHSH and CDR2 as LQKENI. The CDR3 protein is CASSPPARQGTEAFF. The CDR3 DNA is TGTGCCAGCTCACCACCGGCGCGACAGGGCACTGAAGCTTTCTTT.

This sequence joins TRBV27 and TRBJ2-3; the D gene is possibly TRBD2 (5 bases). Looked up from germline, CDR1 is MNHEY and CDR2 is SMNVEV (reference sequence). This CDR3 spans 17 amino acids. V was clipped by 2 bases and J by 3 bases, with 18 bases between them. The CDR3 spells CASSLVPLGVSTDTQYF. CDR3 DNA sequence: TGTGCCAGCAGTTTAGTCCCACTGGGAGTCTCAACAGATACGCAGTATTTT.

The CDR3 DNA reads TGTGCCAGTAGTATACTGGCTAGCGGGAGGGGGGGGAATGAGCAGTTCTTC. Residues: CASSILASGRGGNEQFF. The gene calls are TRBV19 and TRBJ2-1, with 12 nucleotides matching TRBD2. V shed 2 bases, J shed 7 bases, and the junction held 9 bases outside the gene matches. Germline V gene data show CDR1 as LNHDA and CDR2 as SQIVND (reference sequence). This CDR3 region has 17 residues.

This clone appeared once. The chain links TRBV27 to TRBJ2-3; D may be TRBD2 (5 bases). The CDR3 sequence is 14 residues long. Looked up from germline, CDR1 is MNHEY and CDR2 is SMNVEV (reference sequence). Trimming cost V 6 bases and J 7 bases, with 17 bases left between them. In nucleotides, the CDR3 is TGTGCCAGCAGCCAAGACACCGGAGGATATACGCAGTATTTT. Translation gives CASSQDTGGYTQYF.

This chain joins TRBV18 and TRBJ1-3; D is undetermined. V dropped 3 bases and J dropped 0 bases, with 9 bases sitting between them. This CDR3 comprises 15 residues. Germline V gene sequence: CDR1 KGHSH, CDR2 LQKENI. CDR3 sequence: CASSPSALSGNTIYF. CDR3 DNA sequence: TGTGCCAGCTCACCCTCCGCGCTCTCTGGAAACACCATATATTTT.

This chain links TRBV28 with TRBJ1-5, with a possible D match to TRBD1 (6 bases). The CDR3 has 14 amino acids. V lost 6 bases to trimming and J lost 0 bases, with 9 bases between them. The germline V gene has CDR1 MDHEN and CDR2 SYDVKM. The CDR3 spells CASRPTGSNQPQHF. The CDR3 nucleotides read TGTGCCAGCAGGCCGACAGGTAGCAATCAGCCCCAGCATTTT.